This entry is about one TCR beta chain. This clonotype was counted only a few times. The antigen it binds to is not known. No much larger clone is present one base from it, and per-base qualities are unavailable. For sequencing, an Illumina HiSeq 1500 was employed. TCRdb trimmed the raw reads at Q25, called clones with MiXCR and kept productive beta chains. Merged by CDR3 protein, the rows form single entries marked with the most common genes and DNA. A total of more than 150,000 distinct CDR3 sequences appear in this sample, roughly 28% of them only once. The top ten constitute roughly 32% of the sample. Relative to germline, V is missing 7 bases and J is missing 5 bases, with 8 bases of the junction outside any gene match. The germline V gene supplies CDR1 SGHTA and CDR2 FQGNSA. The CDR3 starts with the cysteine, ends with the phenylalanine, and has 13 residues. The read is trimmed to its CDR3 DNA, 39 bases read in frame from base 1.

The data belong to a study of T cell repertoires in cytomegalovirus infection (dated by TCRdb to 2018 to 2020). Regarding the study in general: Donor HLA type was relevant to the analysis, as public TCR beta signatures indicated carriage of CMV infection together with the matching HLA type. The research as a whole found: In both this cohort and an independent roughly 350-donor cohort, the cumulative frequency of public TCR beta family members distinguished carriers of CMV infection plus the relevant HLA type. The ex vivo response was dominated by HLA-C-restricted CMV-specific TCR beta clonotypes, which also provided the single most frequent clonotype in two of eight donors.

This TCR was recovered from a human donor in good health (CMV status not recorded). Some clones in this sample may be carry-over from other donors' samples. Material for sequencing was PBMCs. Recombination joined TRBV7-2 with TRBJ2-7, with 7 junctional bases fitting TRBD2. The CDR3: CASTLGGVDEQYF. The nucleotide sequence is TGTGCCAGCACCTTGGGGGGGGTCGACGAGCAGTACTTC.